This T cell receptor beta chain was identified in a study of control samples from healthy donors and cancer patients. Sequenced by immunoSEQ multiplex PCR; TCRdb stores in-frame clones only, minus some. The data show 70,000 or so clones, roughly 90% seen once. Germline-derived CDR1 and CDR2 are KGHDR and SFDVKD. V lost 2 bases to trimming and J lost 6 bases; unmatched junction nucleotides: 7. The CDR3 contains 15 residues. This receptor was obtained from a man in his 60s with lung cancer. Sample: PBMCs. The V call is TRBV24-1, the J call TRBJ2-5; 8 nucleotides align to TRBD1. The CDR3 nucleotides read TGTGCCACCAGTGATTCCGCAGGGGGCATTAAGACCCAGTACTTC. This sequence encodes CATSDSAGGIKTQYF.